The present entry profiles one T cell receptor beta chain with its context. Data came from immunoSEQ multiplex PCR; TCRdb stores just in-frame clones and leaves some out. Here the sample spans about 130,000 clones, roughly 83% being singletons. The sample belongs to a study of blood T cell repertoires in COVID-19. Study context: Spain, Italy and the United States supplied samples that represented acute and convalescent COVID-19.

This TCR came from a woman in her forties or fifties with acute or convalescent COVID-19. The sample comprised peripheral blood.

The CDR3 DNA is TGTGCCAGCAGTGACCCCACGGTGGACTATGGCTACACCTTC. Translation: CASSDPTVDYGYTF. The V gene is TRBV25-1, the J gene TRBJ1-2; the D is unclear. V lost 3 bases and J 3 bases, leaving 11 bases between the germline ends. Germline values: CDR1 MGHDK, CDR2 SYGVNS. This CDR3 contains 14 residues.